These 15 T cell receptor beta chains share one sample of origin, sequenced in a study of memory CD4+ T cells and cytomegalovirus serostatus (dated by TCRdb to the late 2010s). Library preparation employed the immunoSEQ multiplex PCR assay. In its TCRdb copy, this immuneACCESS table keeps in-frame sequences only and misses some clones. Where compared with another copy, unresolved V genes explain less than half of these, and the others have no known cause. Within this sample are 35,000 to 45,000 clones, with roughly 78% of them counted one time only. Roughly 0.8% of the sample goes to the ten largest clones. A FACSAria II was used to sort memory CD4+ T cells, defined as single viable CD3+CD4+CD8-CD45RO+ cells. Specimen: memory CD4+ T cells from blood. The receptors here all came from an adult in good health and CMV-seronegative.

The count of this clone is one. The gene calls are TRBV7-9 and TRBJ1-1, with D maybe TRBD1 (5 bases). From germline, CDR1 is SEHNR and CDR2 FQNEAQ (reference sequence). This CDR3 has 14 residues. V was clipped by 2 bases and J by 1 base, with 8 bases between them. The DNA for the CDR3 is TGTGCCAGCAGCTTACAGGGAAAGAACACTGAAGCTTTCTTT. This sequence encodes CASSLQGKNTEAFF.

This clone is medium-sized (0.01 to 0.1%). The chain employs TRBV11-2 and TRBJ1-1; tentative D call: TRBD1 (5 bases). Germline loops: CDR1 SGHAT, CDR2 FQNNGV. The CDR3 is made up of 12 amino acids. The CDR3 loop is CAWGRKNTEAFF. DNA for the CDR3: TGTGCATGGGGCCGGAAGAACACTGAAGCTTTCTTT.

V usage is TRBV5-1 and J usage is TRBJ2-2, with 9 bases aligning to TRBD1. The germline gives CDR1 SGHRS, CDR2 YFSETQ. Trimming at V came to 5 bases and at J to 7 bases, leaving 12 bases not matched to a gene. The CDR3 runs to 16 residues. The CDR3 region is CASSPGTGLTIGELFF. The DNA for the CDR3 is TGCGCCAGCAGTCCCGGGACAGGGCTCACCATCGGGGAGCTGTTTTTT.

This clone was seen only once. V gene TRBV6-4 combines with J gene TRBJ1-4, with 9 nucleotides matching TRBD1. Germline CDR1 and CDR2: MRHNA and SNTAGT. After removal of 6 bases from V and 2 bases from J, the junction contained 19 bases not matched to a gene. The CDR3 length is 20 residues. CDR3 sequence (DNA): TGTGCCAGCAGCGCCGAGGGGGACAGGGAAACGGCAAGTACTAATGAAAAACTGTTTTTT. Protein: CASSAEGDRETASTNEKLFF.

V usage is TRBV7-2 and J usage is TRBJ1-6; perhaps TRBD1 as D (6 bases). There are 15 residues in the CDR3. Looked up from germline, CDR1 is SGHTA and CDR2 is FQGNSA. Trimming stripped 5 bases from V and 5 bases from J, with 13 bases between. The CDR3 protein is CASSAQGRDNSPLHF. For the CDR3, the DNA is TGTGCCAGCAGCGCCCAGGGGAGGGATAATTCACCCCTCCACTTT. The full variable domain, rest sourced from reference TRBV7-2 and TRBJ1-6, is GAGVSQSPSNKVTEKGKDVELRCDPISGHTALYWYRQSLGQGLEFLIYFQGNSAPDKSGLPSDRFSAERTGGSVSTLTIQRTQQEDSAVYLCASSAQGRDNSPLHFGNGTRLTVT.

This rearrangement joins TRBV7-9 to TRBJ2-7; D gene unclear. Trimming took off 3 bases at V and 3 bases at J, with 9 bases between the two ends. The CDR3 has 13 amino acids. The germline CDR1 and CDR2 sequences are SEHNR and FQNEAQ (reference sequence). CDR3 bases: TGTGCCAGCAGCTTGACTCTCGGCTACGAGCAGTACTTC. Translated, it gives CASSLTLGYEQYF.

The CDR3 region is CASSPGHSRRGEQYF. CDR3 nucleotides: TGTGCCAGCAGCCCGGGACACTCAAGGAGGGGCGAGCAGTACTTC. The rearrangement joins TRBV7-2 to TRBJ2-7; the D gene could be TRBD1 or TRBD2 (6 bases each). The V and J ends lost 5 bases and 6 bases respectively, with 20 bases between them. The germline V gene has CDR1 SGHTA and CDR2 FQGNSA. This CDR3 spans 15 amino acids. The full variable domain, in which reference TRBV7-2 and TRBJ2-7 provide the parts outside the CDR3, is GAGVSQSPSNKVTEKGKDVELRCDPISGHTALYWYRQSLGQGLEFLIYFQGNSAPDKSGLPSDRFSAERTGGSVSTLTIQRTQQEDSAVYLCASSPGHSRRGEQYFGPGTRLTVT.

This chain links TRBV6-1 with TRBJ2-3; 11 bases agree with TRBD1. The V gene end was trimmed by 6 bases and the J gene end by 6 bases; junction bases not matched to a gene: 8. In germline, CDR1 is MNHNS, CDR2 SASEGT. The CDR3 contains 15 residues. The CDR3 loop is CASREDRGQVDTQYF. Here the CDR3 DNA reads TGTGCCAGCAGGGAGGACAGGGGGCAGGTGGATACGCAGTATTTT.

The chain is built from TRBV2 and TRBJ2-6, with 9 bases aligning to TRBD1. Losses at the gene ends were 7 bases for V and 4 bases for J; bases not matched to a gene: 8. The CDR3 is made up of 16 amino acids. The germline V gene has CDR1 SNHLY and CDR2 FYNNEI. As DNA, the CDR3 is TGTGCCAGCATCCCGGACAGGGGTAACGGGGCCAACGTCCTGACTTTC. This translates into CASIPDRGNGANVLTF.

The CDR3, as DNA: TGTGCCAGCAGCAGGGACAGGGACTACGAGCAGTACTTC. Encoded protein: CASSRDRDYEQYF. This chain connects TRBV5-4 to TRBJ2-7, with 9 bases matching TRBD1. Unmatched junction bases numbered 2, after V lost 4 bases and J lost 3 bases. The CDR3 sequence is 13 residues long. The germline V gene encodes CDR1 SGHNT and CDR2 YYREEE (reference sequence).

This chain connects TRBV5-4 to TRBJ2-7, with D perhaps matching TRBD1 (6 bases). CDR3 length: 14 residues. V was clipped by 0 bases and J by 6 bases, with 13 bases between them. Germline CDR1 and CDR2: SGHNT and YYREEE (reference sequence). The CDR3 protein is CASSLGAQGPEQYF. In nucleotides, the CDR3 is TGTGCCAGCAGCTTGGGTGCCCAGGGGCCCGAGCAGTACTTC.

This clone was observed a single time. The V call is TRBV25-1, the J call TRBJ1-2; no definite D call. This CDR3 comprises 13 residues. V lost 8 bases and J lost 3, with 13 bases in between. Germline V gene data show CDR1 as MGHDK and CDR2 as SYGVNS. CDR3 bases: TGTGCCAGCGCTATCACAGAAGACTATGGCTACACCTTC. It codes for CASAITEDYGYTF.

The chain uses TRBV5-5 and TRBJ2-7; the D is unclear. V lost 4 bases and J 4 bases, leaving 9 bases between the germline ends. There are 12 residues in the CDR3. CDR1 is SGHKS, CDR2 YYEKEE, per germline (reference sequence). CDR3 region: CASSQYWYEQYF. The CDR3 DNA follows: TGTGCCAGCAGCCAATACTGGTACGAGCAGTACTTC. Full variable domain (remainder filled in from reference TRBV5-5 and TRBJ2-7): DAGVTQSPTHLIKTRGQQVTLRCSPISGHKSVSWYQQVLGQGPQFIFQYYEKEERGRGNFPDRFSARQFPNYSSELNVNALLLGDSALYLCASSQYWYEQYFGPGTRLTVT.

The rearrangement uses TRBV5-1 and TRBJ2-6; possible D gene TRBD2, 5 bases. The CDR3 runs to 15 residues. Germline V gene data show CDR1 as SGHRS and CDR2 as YFSETQ. Deletions cut 7 bases from V and 2 bases from J, with 13 bases between. CDR3 amino acids: CASGPRRAGANVLTF. CDR3 DNA: TGCGCCAGCGGGCCCAGGCGGGCTGGGGCCAACGTCCTGACTTTC.

The rearrangement uses TRBV7-8 and TRBJ2-7; possible D gene TRBD1, 5 bases. The V gene lost 4 bases and the J gene lost 4 bases, with 11 bases spanning the gap. In germline, CDR1 is SGHVS, CDR2 FQNEAQ. The CDR3 spans 13 residues. The CDR3 DNA follows: TGTGCCAGCAGCTCCAGGGAATTATACGAGCAGTACTTC. Translated: CASSSRELYEQYF.